The 7 T cell receptor beta chains in this list originate from one sample, sequenced in a study of spatial heterogeneity in lung cancer (dated by TCRdb to 2018 to 2020). The protocol used for the library was 5' RACE. Sequenced using a NextSeq 500. TCRdb itself trimmed the public reads at Q25 with fastp, ran MiXCR and retained productive beta chains. Records with the same CDR3 protein are collapsed into one entry carrying the most frequent genes and DNA. The sample data list fewer than 10,000 distinct CDR3 sequences, and approximately 7% of these were observed just once. The ten most abundant clones make up 15% to 20% of the sample. Study-level results and caveats: The tumor nonsynonymous mutation count correlated with the number of expanded intratumoral alpha and beta TCRs.

Per the publication, the time point label means: sample taken at primary tumor resection. These receptors' antigens are unknown. The starting material was lung tumor tissue, obtained at surgery. The receptors here all came from a female donor with early-stage non-small cell lung cancer.

By sample fraction, this clonotype is medium-sized. A library made for alpha chains picked up this beta chain off target, so its size means little. V gene TRBV7-2 combines with J gene TRBJ1-6; 8 nucleotides match TRBD1. The CDR3 totals 15 residues. CDR1 and CDR2 from the germline V gene are SGHTA and FQGNSA. The V segment lost 5 bases and the J segment 6 bases; nucleotides outside the gene matches: 6. CDR3 nucleotides: TGTGCCAGCAGCCAACAACAGGGGGTTAATTCACCCCTCCACTTT. Translation gives CASSQQQGVNSPLHF.

In its sample, this clonotype was seen many times. This beta chain came through as a stray read in a library set up for alpha chains, and its size says little. The chain carries TRBV7-2 and TRBJ2-6; no definite D call. The V end lost 4 bases, the J end lost 3 bases, and 10 bases lay between the germline ends. CDR3 length equals 15 residues. Looked up from germline, CDR1 is SGHTA and CDR2 is FQGNSA. CDR3 nucleotides: TGTGCCAGCAGCTGGTATGGGGATGGGGCCAACGTCCTGACTTTC. It translates to CASSWYGDGANVLTF.

In its sample, this clonotype is medium-sized (0.01 to 0.1%). This beta chain is a stray read from a library made for alpha chains; its abundance is not meaningful. The rearrangement links TRBV9 to TRBJ2-2; 7 bases line up with TRBD1. The CDR3 runs to 16 residues. CDR1 is SGDLS and CDR2 is YYNGEE in the germline V gene. V was pared by 1 base and J by 7 bases, with 10 bases of the junction left unmatched. CDR3 sequence (DNA): TGTGCCAGCAGCGTACAGGGGGACCACACCTTCGGGGAGCTGTTTTTT. Translation gives CASSVQGDHTFGELFF.

This clonotype was seen ten or more times. Being off target in a library aimed at alpha chains, this beta chain has a size of little meaning. The gene calls are TRBV5-4 and TRBJ2-7; D may match TRBD1 or TRBD2 (5 bases each). With 4 bases removed from V and 1 base from J, the gap between germline ends came to 12 bases. This CDR3 spans 14 amino acids. Germline loops: CDR1 SGHNT, CDR2 YYREEE (reference sequence). This CDR3 is CASSPGTGSYEQYF. The CDR3 coding sequence is TGTGCCAGCAGCCCCGGGACGGGGTCCTACGAGCAGTACTTC. The entire variable domain, with the rest obtained from reference TRBV5-4 and TRBJ2-7, is as follows: ETGVTQSPTHLIKTRGQQVTLRCSSQSGHNTVSWYQQALGQGPQFIFQYYREEENGRGNFPPRFSGLQFPNYSSELNVNALELDDSALYLCASSPGTGSYEQYFGPGTRLTVT.

A note on this clonotype: A read error is possible here, since a much larger clone lies one base away. A library prepared for alpha chains yielded this beta chain as an off-target read; its size is of little meaning. This chain links TRBV20-1 with TRBJ2-7, with 9 bases matching TRBD2. Germline CDR1 and CDR2: DFQATT and SNEGSKA (reference sequence). V lost 7 bases to trimming and J lost 6 bases; unmatched junction nucleotides: 16. The length of the CDR3 is 15 residues. This chain's CDR3 is CSVKRMTSGASEQYF. As DNA, the CDR3 is TGCAGTGTTAAGAGGATGACTAGCGGAGCCAGCGAGCAGTACTTC.

This clonotype was found a few times. With the library built for alpha chains, this beta chain is off target and its frequency is not meaningful. The chain combines TRBV29-1 with TRBJ2-5; TRBD2 matches 10 bases. This CDR3 spans 16 amino acids. Germline V gives CDR1 SQVTM, CDR2 ANQGSEA. The junction had 16 bases not matched to a gene; V was cut back by 8 bases and J by 4 bases. CDR3 DNA: TGCAGCCCCACGACAGCGGGAGGGCCGAGTGGAGAGACCCAGTACTTC. As protein: CSPTTAGGPSGETQYF.

This clonotype occurred a few times. Within a library made for alpha chains, this beta chain is off target, and its count is uninformative. The chain has TRBV12-3 or TRBV12-4 and TRBJ2-5; TRBD2 matches at 9 bases. V gave up 6 bases and J gave up 3 bases; unmatched junction bases: 5. This CDR3 has 14 residues. The CDR3 region is CASRPGLAEETQYF. The CDR3 bases are TGTGCCAGCAGACCGGGACTAGCAGAAGAGACCCAGTACTTC.